Here is one T cell receptor beta chain with its context. Its antigen is still unknown. This may be a read error, as it is one base from a much larger clone. This record belongs to a study of read filtering for tumor transcriptome and immune sequencing. Study at large: Patients were around 17 male and around 13 female, mean age roughly 70 years, range about 40 to 85. After DNase treatment, RNA was made into whole-transcriptome libraries.

The length of the CDR3 is 16 residues. Trimming left V 5 bases short and J 8 bases short, with 23 bases between. Per the germline V gene, CDR1 is SGHTA and CDR2 is FQGTGA. General study points: Roughly 80% of IR-seq clonotypes had a single read, yet these held 3% to 4% of reads. RNA-seq captured clonotypes less deeply and reliably than IR-seq.

The library was built from 400 ng RNA with molecular barcoded adaptors for alpha/delta and beta/gamma chains. TCRdb reanalysed the reads using MiXCR and keeps one entry per CDR3 protein. Counted here are roughly 130,000 distinct CDR3 sequences, 10% to 15% occurring once; the ten biggest clones make up approximately 10%. The receptor's source is a donor aged 40 or over with multiple myeloma. The chain employs TRBV7-3 and TRBJ2-3, with D tentatively TRBD1 (7 bases). The sample taken for sequencing was a population of CD138-negative cells sorted from bone marrow. The CDR3 protein is CASSPGLSGPGGTQYF. For the CDR3, the DNA is TGTGCCAGCAGCCCAGGTCTGAGCGGGCCAGGGGGTACGCAGTATTTT.